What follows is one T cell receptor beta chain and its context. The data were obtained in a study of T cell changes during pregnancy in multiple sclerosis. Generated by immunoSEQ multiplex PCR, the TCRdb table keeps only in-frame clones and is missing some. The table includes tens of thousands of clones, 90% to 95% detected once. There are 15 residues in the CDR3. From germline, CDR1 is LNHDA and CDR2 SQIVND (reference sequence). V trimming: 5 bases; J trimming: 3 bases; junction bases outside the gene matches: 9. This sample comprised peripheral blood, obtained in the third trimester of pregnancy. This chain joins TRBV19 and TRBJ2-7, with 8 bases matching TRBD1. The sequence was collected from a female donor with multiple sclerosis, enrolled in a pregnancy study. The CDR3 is CASSSWTGYGYEQYF. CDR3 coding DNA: TGTGCCAGTAGTTCCTGGACAGGGTATGGCTACGAGCAGTACTTC. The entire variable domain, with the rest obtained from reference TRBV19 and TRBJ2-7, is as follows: DGGITQSPKYLFRKEGQNVTLSCEQNLNHDAMYWYRQDPGQGLRLIYYSQIVNDFQKGDIAEGYSVSREKKESFPLTVTSAQKNPTAFYLCASSSWTGYGYEQYFGPGTRLTVT.